This T cell receptor beta chain was captured in a study of CD8+CD57+ T cells in acquired aplastic anemia. On the study more broadly: CD4+ and CD8+ cells, once sorted, gave DNA averaging about 3 ug. Study-wide results and caveats: Patient and control CD8+ Simpson's diversity was not significantly different. Researchers report that around 31 CD8+ CDR3 sequences appeared in both patients and controls.

Genomic DNA was employed as the template in profiling TCR beta VDJ and CDR3. MiXCR, applied by TCRdb to the reads, yields one record per CDR3 protein. The sample carries about 180,000 distinct CDR3 sequences, less than 65% recorded once. It was patients with CD8+CD57+ cell expansion by flow cytometry who were chosen for sequencing. The patients all had a severe acquired aplastic anemia diagnosis. This clonotype was seen ten or more times. What it binds is not known. CDR3 size: 13 residues. The V gene's germline CDR1 is MGHRA and CDR2 YSYEKL. V was pared by 6 bases and J by 1 base, with 9 bases between. What was sequenced was sorted CD4+, CD8+, or CD8+CD57+ T cells (not recorded which) from PBMCs. This chain joins TRBV4-1 and TRBJ2-5; the D gene could be TRBD1 or TRBD2 (6 bases each). This clonotype originated in a human donor with aplastic anemia. CDR3 sequence: CASSEGGQETQYF. The CDR3 DNA reads TGCGCCAGCAGTGAGGGGGGCCAAGAGACCCAGTACTTC.